The T cell receptor (beta chain) described here comes from a study of cytomegalovirus exposure and HLA in healthy donors. Across the study: From HLA-typed donors, an early data release held roughly 89 million unique TCRs.

Amplification used 60 Vbeta primers and 13 Jbeta primers. Profiled with immunoSEQ multiplex PCR; TCRdb holds only in-frame clones, not every one. The repertoire table contains approximately 120,000 clones. From germline, CDR1 is MDHEN and CDR2 SYDVKM. Trimming shortened V by 5 bases and J by 3 bases, and 11 bases separated the two germline ends. This CDR3 is built from 13 residues. As concerns this clone: The antigen remains unidentified.

The study, taken as a whole, reports: According to the study, roughly 160 TCR beta chains were cytomegalovirus-associated. V- and J-gene trimming in TCR beta was tied to a missense DCLRE1C variant by an analysis performed later. It was in a later analysis that TCR association rates were seen to vary by HLA locus, highest for DRB1 and lowest for HLA-C.

The rearrangement uses TRBV28 and TRBJ2-7, with a tentative D call TRBD2 (5 bases). Sequenced material: PBMCs. The clonotype originates from a man between 35 and 55 years old in good health and CMV-seronegative. The CDR3 region is CASSIGILYEQYF. In DNA form, the CDR3 reads TGTGCCAGCAGTATCGGGATCCTCTACGAGCAGTACTTC.